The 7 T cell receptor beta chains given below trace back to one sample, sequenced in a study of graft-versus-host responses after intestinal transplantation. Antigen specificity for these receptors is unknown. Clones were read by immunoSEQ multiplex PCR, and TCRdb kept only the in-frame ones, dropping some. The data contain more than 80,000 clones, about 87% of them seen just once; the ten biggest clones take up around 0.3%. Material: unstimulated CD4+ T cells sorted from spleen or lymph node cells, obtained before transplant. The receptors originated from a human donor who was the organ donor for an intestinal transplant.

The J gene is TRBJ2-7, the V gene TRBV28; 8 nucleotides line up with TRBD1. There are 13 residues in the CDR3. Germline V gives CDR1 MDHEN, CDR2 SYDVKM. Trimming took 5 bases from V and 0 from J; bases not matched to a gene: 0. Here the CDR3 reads CASSDRGSYEQYF. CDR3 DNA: TGTGCCAGCAGTGACAGGGGCTCCTACGAGCAGTACTTC.

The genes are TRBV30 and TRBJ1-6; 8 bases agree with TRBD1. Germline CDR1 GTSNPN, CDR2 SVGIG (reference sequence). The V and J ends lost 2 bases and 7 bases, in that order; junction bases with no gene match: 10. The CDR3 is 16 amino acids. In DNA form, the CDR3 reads TGTGCCTGGAGTTTCGGGACAGGCAACGTAAATTCACCCCTCCACTTT. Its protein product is CAWSFGTGNVNSPLHF.

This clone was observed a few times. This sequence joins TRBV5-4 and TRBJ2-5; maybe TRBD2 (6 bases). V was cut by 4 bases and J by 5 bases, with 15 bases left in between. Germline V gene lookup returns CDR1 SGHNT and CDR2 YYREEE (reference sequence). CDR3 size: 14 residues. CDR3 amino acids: CASSGGMEVETQYF. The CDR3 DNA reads TGTGCCAGCAGCGGGGGGATGGAGGTGGAGACCCAGTACTTC.

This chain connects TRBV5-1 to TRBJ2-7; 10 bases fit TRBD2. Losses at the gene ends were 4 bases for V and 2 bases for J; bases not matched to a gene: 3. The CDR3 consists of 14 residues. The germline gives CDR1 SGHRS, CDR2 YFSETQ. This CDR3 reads CASSQLAGTYEQYF. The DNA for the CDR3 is TGCGCCAGCAGCCAACTAGCGGGGACCTACGAGCAGTACTTC.

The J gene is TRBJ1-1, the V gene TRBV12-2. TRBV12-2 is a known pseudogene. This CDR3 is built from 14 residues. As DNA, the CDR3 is TGTGCAAGTCGCTTAGTATGCGGTAACACTGAAGCTTTCTTT. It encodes CASRLVCGNTEAFF.

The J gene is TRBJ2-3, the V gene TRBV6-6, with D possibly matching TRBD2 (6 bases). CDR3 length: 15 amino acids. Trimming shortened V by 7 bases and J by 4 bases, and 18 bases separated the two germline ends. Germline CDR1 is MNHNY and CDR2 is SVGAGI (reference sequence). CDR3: CASTGVGGTPDTQYF. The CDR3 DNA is TGTGCCAGCACAGGCGTGGGCGGGACGCCAGATACGCAGTATTTT.

The CDR3 DNA sequence: TGTGCCACCAGCAGCCTCAGACAGGGTACCTCCTACGAGCAGTACTTC. Translated, it gives CATSSLRQGTSYEQYF. J is TRBJ2-7 and V is TRBV15; 7 positions agree with TRBD1. This CDR3 has 16 amino acids. Germline-derived CDR1 and CDR2 are LNHNV and YYDKDF (reference sequence). With V trimmed by 3 bases and J by 0 bases, 8 bases remained unmatched.